This TCR beta chain was observed in a study of regulatory T cells in long-lasting Graves disease. General study results and limits: Newly diagnosed patients had higher TCR diversity than persistent Graves' patients did.

Arm-PCR of CDR3 regions with iRepertoire HTBI primers generated TCR beta libraries. Authors' processing steps: Taken together, the samples had 62 TRBV and more than 12 TRBJ segments identified. In TCRdb, the multiplex PCR reads were re-called with MiXCR into one record per CDR3 protein. Here the V and J calls rest on TCRdb's processing, not on the authors' analysis. The sample includes roughly 440,000 distinct CDR3 sequences, roughly 17% of them seen just once. Many counts were recorded for this clonotype. Its antigen is not identified. Time point: newly diagnosed GD, antithyroid drugs for less than 3 months. Making the TCR library involved RNA that had been extracted from PBMCs. This CDR3 spans 13 amino acids. V shed 4 bases and J shed 10 bases, with 14 bases lying between them. Germline CDR1 is LGHDT and CDR2 is YNNKEL (reference sequence). This same sample was also taken into another study, of T cells in Graves' hyperthyroidism and ophthalmopathy.

The chain employs TRBV3-1 and TRBJ2-1; D is possibly TRBD2 (7 bases). This specimen consisted of peripheral blood mononuclear cells (PBMCs), obtained at new diagnosis, from a patient treated with antithyroid drugs. The source of this sequence is a woman under 30 with Graves disease. CDR3 DNA: TGTGCCAGCAGCCGATTGCGGGGGCAGGAGCAGTTCTTC. It codes for CASSRLRGQEQFF.